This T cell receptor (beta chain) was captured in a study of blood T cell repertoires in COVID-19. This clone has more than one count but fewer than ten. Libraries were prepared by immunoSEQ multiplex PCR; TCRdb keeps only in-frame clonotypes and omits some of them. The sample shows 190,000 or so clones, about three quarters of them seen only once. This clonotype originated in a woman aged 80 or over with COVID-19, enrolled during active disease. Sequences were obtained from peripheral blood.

The CDR3 region is CASSREGAGELFF. The CDR3 DNA reads as TGTGCCAGCAGCCGGGAGGGGGCCGGGGAGCTGTTTTTT. V and J are TRBV5-4 and TRBJ2-2, with 8 bases that match TRBD2. In germline, CDR1 is SGHNT, CDR2 YYREEE (reference sequence). V lost 4 bases and J lost 6; bases outside the gene matches: 2. The CDR3 length is 13 residues. The complete variable domain, with remaining parts taken from reference TRBV5-4 and TRBJ2-2, reads ETGVTQSPTHLIKTRGQQVTLRCSSQSGHNTVSWYQQALGQGPQFIFQYYREEENGRGNFPPRFSGLQFPNYSSELNVNALELDDSALYLCASSREGAGELFFGEGSRLTVL.